The clone carrying this T cell receptor beta chain ranks as medium-sized (0.01 to 0.1%). Its antigen is not known. This entry comes from a study of CD8+ T cells in alopecia areata. Researchers took lesional scalp punch biopsies and peripheral blood from people who were alopecia areata patients. Starting from PBMCs, sorting isolated CD4+ and CD8+ T cells. Findings and caveats of the study: Normal scalp had lower clonality than lesional scalp, with alopecia totalis/universalis lesions showing this most strongly. Sequencing of scalp samples also includes resident alphabeta T cells from normal skin.

Extracted from the samples, RNA was reverse transcribed into cDNA to serve as the sequencing template. The method was immunoSEQ multiplex PCR; TCRdb's version includes in-frame clones alone and lacks a portion of them. Of roughly 23,000 clones detected, about 50% appear once; the ten largest clones hold approximately 29%. Trimming pared 6 bases from V and 0 bases from J, leaving 9 bases between. Germline lookup yields CDR1 MNHNY and CDR2 SVGAGI (reference sequence). This CDR3 spans 14 amino acids. The chain is built from TRBV6-6 and TRBJ2-1; possible D gene TRBD2, 5 bases. The sample consisted of NKG2D-high CD8+ T cells sorted from blood. The origin of this receptor is a human donor with alopecia areata. CDR3 sequence reads: CASSRTPSYNEQFF. Written as DNA, the CDR3 is TGTGCCAGCAGCCGGACTCCCTCCTACAATGAGCAGTTCTTC.